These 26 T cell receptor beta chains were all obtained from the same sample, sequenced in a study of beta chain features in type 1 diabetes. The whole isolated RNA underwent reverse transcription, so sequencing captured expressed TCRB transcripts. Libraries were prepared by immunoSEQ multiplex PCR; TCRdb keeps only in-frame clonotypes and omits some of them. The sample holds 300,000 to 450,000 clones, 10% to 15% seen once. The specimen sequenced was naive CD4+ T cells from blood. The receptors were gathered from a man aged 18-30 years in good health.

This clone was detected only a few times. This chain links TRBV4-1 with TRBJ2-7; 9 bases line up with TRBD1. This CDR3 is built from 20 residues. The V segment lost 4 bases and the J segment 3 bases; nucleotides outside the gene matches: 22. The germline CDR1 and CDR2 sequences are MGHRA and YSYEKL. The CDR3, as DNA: TGCGCCAGCAGCCGGCTAGGGGGACAGGGATCATTGGTATCTTACTACGAGCAGTACTTC. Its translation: CASSRLGGQGSLVSYYEQYF.

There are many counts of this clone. CDR3 sequence reads: CSVVEYQETQYF. For the CDR3, the DNA is TGCAGCGTTGTCGAGTACCAAGAGACCCAGTACTTC. The chain uses TRBV29-1 and TRBJ2-5; no definite D call. The CDR3 loop spans 12 amino acids. V was trimmed by 4 bases and J by 0 bases, leaving 6 bases between them. The germline CDR1 and CDR2 sequences are SQVTM and ANQGSEA.

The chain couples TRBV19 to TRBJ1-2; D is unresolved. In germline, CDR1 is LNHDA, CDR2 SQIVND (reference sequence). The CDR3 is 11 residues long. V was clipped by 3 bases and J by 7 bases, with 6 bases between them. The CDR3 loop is CASSMGSGYTF. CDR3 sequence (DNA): TGTGCCAGTAGTATGGGGAGTGGCTACACCTTC. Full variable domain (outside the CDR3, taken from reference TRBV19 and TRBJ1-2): DGGITQSPKYLFRKEGQNVTLSCEQNLNHDAMYWYRQDPGQGLRLIYYSQIVNDFQKGDIAEGYSVSREKKESFPLTVTSAQKNPTAFYLCASSMGSGYTFGSGTRLTVV.

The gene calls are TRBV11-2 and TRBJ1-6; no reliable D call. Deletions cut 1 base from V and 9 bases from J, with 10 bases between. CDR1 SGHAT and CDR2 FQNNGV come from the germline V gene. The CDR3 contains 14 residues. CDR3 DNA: TGTGCCAGCAGCTTAGCGGTTATACGTTCACCCCTCCACTTT. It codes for CASSLAVIRSPLHF.

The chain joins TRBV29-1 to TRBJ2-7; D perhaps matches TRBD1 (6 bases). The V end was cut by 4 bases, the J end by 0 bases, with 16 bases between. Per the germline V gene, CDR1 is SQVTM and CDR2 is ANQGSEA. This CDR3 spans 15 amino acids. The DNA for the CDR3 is TGCAGCGTTGCCCCAGGCCCAGGGGCCTCCTACGAGCAGTACTTC. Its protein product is CSVAPGPGASYEQYF.

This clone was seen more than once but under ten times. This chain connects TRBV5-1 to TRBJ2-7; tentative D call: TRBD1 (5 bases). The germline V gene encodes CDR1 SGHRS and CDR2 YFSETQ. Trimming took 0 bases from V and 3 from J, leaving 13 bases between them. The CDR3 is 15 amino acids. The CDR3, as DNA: TGCGCCAGCAGCTTGGCGCCCCAGGGAAACTACGAGCAGTACTTC. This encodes CASSLAPQGNYEQYF.

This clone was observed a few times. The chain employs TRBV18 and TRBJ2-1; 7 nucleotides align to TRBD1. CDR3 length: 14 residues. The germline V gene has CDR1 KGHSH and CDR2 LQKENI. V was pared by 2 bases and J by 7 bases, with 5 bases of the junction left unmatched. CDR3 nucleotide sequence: TGTGCCAGCTCACCAGGACAGGATGGGAATGAGCAGTTCTTC. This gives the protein CASSPGQDGNEQFF.

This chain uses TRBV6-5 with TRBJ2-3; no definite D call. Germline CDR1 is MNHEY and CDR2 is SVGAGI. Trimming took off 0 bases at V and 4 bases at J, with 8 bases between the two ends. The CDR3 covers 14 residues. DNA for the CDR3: TGTGCCAGCAGTTACTCTCACTCGTCAGATACGCAGTATTTT. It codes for CASSYSHSSDTQYF.

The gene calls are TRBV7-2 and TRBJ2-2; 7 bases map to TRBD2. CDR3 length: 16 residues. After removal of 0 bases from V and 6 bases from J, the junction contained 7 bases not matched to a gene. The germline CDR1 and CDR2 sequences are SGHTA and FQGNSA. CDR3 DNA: TGTGCCAGCAGCTTAGCGGGGGGAGGGCAGGCCGGGGAGCTGTTTTTT. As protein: CASSLAGGGQAGELFF.

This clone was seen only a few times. CDR3 residues: CASSLRQGPNEKLFF. The CDR3 coding sequence is TGTGCCAGCAGCTTGCGACAGGGCCCTAATGAAAAACTGTTTTTT. This chain links TRBV7-9 with TRBJ1-4; 7 bases fit TRBD1. CDR1 is SEHNR and CDR2 is FQNEAQ in the germline V gene (reference sequence). The J segment lost 3 bases and the V segment lost 3 bases, leaving 4 bases of the junction unmatched. CDR3 size: 15 residues.

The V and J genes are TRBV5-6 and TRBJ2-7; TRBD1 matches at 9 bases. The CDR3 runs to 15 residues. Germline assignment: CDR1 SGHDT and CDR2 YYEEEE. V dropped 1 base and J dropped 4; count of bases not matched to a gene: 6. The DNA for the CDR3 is TGTGCCAGCAGCTTGACCGGGACAGGGTCGTACGAGCAGTACTTC. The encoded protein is CASSLTGTGSYEQYF.

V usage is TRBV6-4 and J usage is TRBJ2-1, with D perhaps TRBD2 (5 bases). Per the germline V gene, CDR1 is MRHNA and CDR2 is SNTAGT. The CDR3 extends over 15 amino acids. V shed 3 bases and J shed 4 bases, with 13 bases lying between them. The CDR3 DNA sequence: TGTGCCAGCAGTGATTCGGGGAGTGGGTACAATGAGCAGTTCTTC. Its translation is CASSDSGSGYNEQFF.

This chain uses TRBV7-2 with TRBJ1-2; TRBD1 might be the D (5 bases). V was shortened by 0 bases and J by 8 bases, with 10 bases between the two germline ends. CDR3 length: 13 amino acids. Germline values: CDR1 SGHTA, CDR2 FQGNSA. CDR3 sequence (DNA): TGTGCCAGCAGCTTAGCCAGGGTCGGCGGCTACACCTTC. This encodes CASSLARVGGYTF. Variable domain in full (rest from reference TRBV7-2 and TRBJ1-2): GAGVSQSPSNKVTEKGKDVELRCDPISGHTALYWYRQSLGQGLEFLIYFQGNSAPDKSGLPSDRFSAERTGGSVSTLTIQRTQQEDSAVYLCASSLARVGGYTFGSGTRLTVV.

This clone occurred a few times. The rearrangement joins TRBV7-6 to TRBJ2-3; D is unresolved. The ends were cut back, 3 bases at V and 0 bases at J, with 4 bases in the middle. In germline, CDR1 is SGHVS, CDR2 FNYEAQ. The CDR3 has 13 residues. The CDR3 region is CASSLESTDTQYF. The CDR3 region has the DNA TGTGCCAGCAGCTTGGAGAGCACAGATACGCAGTATTTT.

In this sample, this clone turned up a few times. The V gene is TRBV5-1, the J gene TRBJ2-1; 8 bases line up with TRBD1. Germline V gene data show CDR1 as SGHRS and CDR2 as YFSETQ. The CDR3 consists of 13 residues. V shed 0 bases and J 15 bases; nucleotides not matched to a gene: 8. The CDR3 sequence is CASSLVQGENRFF. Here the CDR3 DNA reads TGCGCCAGCAGCTTGGTACAGGGGGAGAATAGGTTCTTC. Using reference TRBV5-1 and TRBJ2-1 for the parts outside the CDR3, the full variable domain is KAGVTQTPRYLIKTRGQQVTLSCSPISGHRSVSWYQQTPGQGLQFLFEYFSETQRNKGNFPGRFSGRQFSNSRSEMNVSTLELGDSALYLCASSLVQGENRFFGPGTRLTVL.

CDR3 region: CASREPTSREQYF. Written as DNA, the CDR3 is TGTGCCAGCAGAGAACCGACTAGCCGCGAGCAGTACTTC. The J gene is TRBJ2-7, the V gene TRBV6-5; TRBD2 aligns across 7 bases. V gave up 6 bases and J gave up 6 bases; unmatched junction bases: 8. The CDR3 contains 13 residues. Germline V lookup: CDR1 MNHEY, CDR2 SVGAGI.

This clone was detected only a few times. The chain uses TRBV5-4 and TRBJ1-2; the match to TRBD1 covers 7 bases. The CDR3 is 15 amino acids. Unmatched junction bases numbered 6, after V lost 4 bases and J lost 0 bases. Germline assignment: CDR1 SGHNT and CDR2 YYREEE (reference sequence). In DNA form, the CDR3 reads TGTGCCAGCAGCAACACAGGGGACGCTAACTATGGCTACACCTTC. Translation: CASSNTGDANYGYTF.

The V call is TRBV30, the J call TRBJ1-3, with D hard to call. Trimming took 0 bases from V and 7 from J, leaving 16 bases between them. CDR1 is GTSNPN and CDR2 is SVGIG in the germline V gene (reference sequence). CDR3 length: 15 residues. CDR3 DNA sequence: TGTGCCTGGAGTGTACTGCAGGCCGCCCGGAACACCATATATTTT. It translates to CAWSVLQAARNTIYF.

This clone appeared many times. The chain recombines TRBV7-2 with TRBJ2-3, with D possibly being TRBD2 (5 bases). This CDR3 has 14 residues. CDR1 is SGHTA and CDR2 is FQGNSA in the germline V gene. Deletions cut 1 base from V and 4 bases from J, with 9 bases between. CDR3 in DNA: TGTGCCAGCAGCTTAGATGCGGGCTCAGATACGCAGTATTTT. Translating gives CASSLDAGSDTQYF. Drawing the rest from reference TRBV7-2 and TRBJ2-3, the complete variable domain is GAGVSQSPSNKVTEKGKDVELRCDPISGHTALYWYRQSLGQGLEFLIYFQGNSAPDKSGLPSDRFSAERTGGSVSTLTIQRTQQEDSAVYLCASSLDAGSDTQYFGPGTRLTVL.

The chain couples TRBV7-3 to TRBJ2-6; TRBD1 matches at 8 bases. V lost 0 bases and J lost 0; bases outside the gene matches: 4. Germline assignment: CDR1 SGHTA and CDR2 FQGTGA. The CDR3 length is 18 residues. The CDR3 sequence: CASSLTGQASSGANVLTF. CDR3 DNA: TGTGCCAGCAGCTTAACGGGACAGGCGAGCTCTGGGGCCAACGTCCTGACTTTC.

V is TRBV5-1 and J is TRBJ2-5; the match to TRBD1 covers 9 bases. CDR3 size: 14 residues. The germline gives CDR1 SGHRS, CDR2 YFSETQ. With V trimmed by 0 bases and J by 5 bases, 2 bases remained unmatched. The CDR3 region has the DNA TGCGCCAGCAGCTTGGGGACAGGGGACGAGACCCAGTACTTC. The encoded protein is CASSLGTGDETQYF.

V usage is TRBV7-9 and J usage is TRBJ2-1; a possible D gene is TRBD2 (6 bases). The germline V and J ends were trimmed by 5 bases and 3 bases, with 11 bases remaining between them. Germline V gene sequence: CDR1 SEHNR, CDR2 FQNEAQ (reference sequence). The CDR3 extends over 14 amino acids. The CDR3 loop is CASSPGGLYNEQFF. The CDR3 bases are TGTGCCAGCAGCCCCGGAGGGCTCTACAATGAGCAGTTCTTC.

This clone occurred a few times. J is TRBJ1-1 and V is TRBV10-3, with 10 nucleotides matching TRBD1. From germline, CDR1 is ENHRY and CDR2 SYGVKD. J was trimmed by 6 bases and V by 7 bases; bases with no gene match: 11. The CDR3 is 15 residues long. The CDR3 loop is CAIKSVGQGGSEAFF. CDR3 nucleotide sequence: TGTGCCATCAAATCGGTCGGACAGGGGGGATCTGAAGCTTTCTTT.

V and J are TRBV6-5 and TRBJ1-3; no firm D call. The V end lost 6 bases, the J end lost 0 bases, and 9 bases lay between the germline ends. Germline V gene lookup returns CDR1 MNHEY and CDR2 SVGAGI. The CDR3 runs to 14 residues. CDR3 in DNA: TGTGCCAGCAGGGAGGGTCGCTCTGGAAACACCATATATTTT. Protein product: CASREGRSGNTIYF.

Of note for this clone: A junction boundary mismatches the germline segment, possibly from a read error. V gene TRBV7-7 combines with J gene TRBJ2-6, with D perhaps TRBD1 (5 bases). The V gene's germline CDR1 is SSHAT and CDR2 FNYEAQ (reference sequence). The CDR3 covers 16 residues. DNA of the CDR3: TGTGCTAGCAGCCCGGGCGGACACTCTGGGGCCAACGTCCTGACTTTC. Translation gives CASSPGGHSGANVLTF.

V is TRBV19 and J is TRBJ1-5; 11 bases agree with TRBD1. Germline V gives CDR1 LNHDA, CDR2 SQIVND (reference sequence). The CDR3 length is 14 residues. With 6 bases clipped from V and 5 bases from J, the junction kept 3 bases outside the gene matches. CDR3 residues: CASSMGQGDQPQHF. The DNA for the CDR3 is TGTGCCAGTAGCATGGGACAGGGGGATCAGCCCCAGCATTTT.